A selection of T cell receptor beta chains follows, all from one sample in a study of T cell responses to AZD1222 COVID-19 vaccine. Libraries were prepared by immunoSEQ multiplex PCR; TCRdb keeps only in-frame clonotypes and omits some of them. The data contain under 150,000 clones, approximately 86% of them singletons. Material: peripheral blood, obtained 28 days after the second AZD1222 dose. The receptors originated from an adult who received the AZD1222 COVID-19 vaccine. CDR3s include the opening cysteine and the closing phenylalanine or tryptophan. The D gene is left open where the match is weak. The size of a clone is reported for some rows only, either as once, few or many, or as a class for expanded clones.

>TRBD1|-|TRBV7-9|TRBJ1-5
CASSRAQGAGSNQPQHF
TGTGCCAGCAGCCGAGCACAGGGGGCGGGTAGCAATCAGCCCCAGCATTTT
>-|-|TRBV7-6|TRBJ1-3
CASSLRTDGNTIYF
TGTGCCAGCAGTCTTCGGACAGACGGGAACACCATATATTTT
>-|-|TRBV5-1|TRBJ1-3
CASSPTNSGNTIYF
TGCGCCAGCAGCCCGACAAACTCTGGAAACACCATATATTTT
>-|-|TRBV4-1|TRBJ2-7
CASSQGTPGLYEQYF
TGCGCCAGCAGCCAAGGTACCCCGGGCCTCTACGAGCAGTACTTC
>TRBD1|-|TRBV9|TRBJ2-3
CASSETGTATDTQYF
TGTGCCAGCAGCGAGACCGGGACAGCAACAGATACGCAGTATTTT
>-|-|TRBV11-3|TRBJ2-1
CASSRANEQFF
TGTGCCAGCAGCCGGGCTAATGAGCAGTTCTTC
>-|-|TRBV11-1|TRBJ2-3
CASSQTSPDTQYF
TGTGCCAGCAGCCAGACCTCGCCGGATACGCAGTATTTT
>TRBD1|few|TRBV6-5|TRBJ1-3
CASSYSKGGSGNTIYF
TGTGCCAGCAGTTACTCGAAAGGGGGCAGTGGAAACACCATATATTTT
>TRBD1|-|TRBV5-1|TRBJ2-6
CASSPGQGPPGANVLTF
TGCGCCAGCAGCCCGGGACAGGGGCCGCCTGGGGCCAACGTCCTGACTTTC
>-|few|TRBV23-1|TRBJ2-7
CASKARAWEQYF
TGCGCCAGCAAAGCTAGGGCCTGGGAGCAGTACTTC
>TRBD2|-|TRBV29-1|TRBJ2-2
CSVPGTSGTLNTGELFF
TGCAGCGTGCCCGGGACTAGCGGGACCTTGAACACCGGGGAGCTGTTTTTT
>TRBD1|-|TRBV5-5|TRBJ1-4
CASSLGTGGEKLFF
TGTGCCAGCAGCTTGGGGACAGGGGGGGAAAAACTGTTTTTT
>TRBD2|-|TRBV5-1|TRBJ2-1
CASSGTSGPSSYNEQFF
TGCGCCAGCAGCGGGACTAGCGGGCCCAGCTCCTACAATGAGCAGTTCTTC
>TRBD2|-|TRBV6-5|TRBJ2-7
CASSYPGGREQYF
TGTGCCAGCAGTTACCCGGGGGGGCGCGAGCAGTACTTC
>TRBD2|-|TRBV27|TRBJ2-1
CASSETGGGSYNEQFF
TGTGCCAGCAGTGAGACGGGAGGGGGCTCCTACAATGAGCAGTTCTTC
>TRBD2|-|TRBV5-1|TRBJ2-5
CASSLAGRETQYF
TGCGCCAGCAGTCTAGCGGGGCGAGAGACCCAGTACTTC
>-|few|TRBV10-3|TRBJ1-5
CAISTAGGRNQPQHF
TGTGCCATCAGTACCGCCGGGGGTCGCAATCAGCCCCAGCATTTT
>TRBD2|-|TRBV27|TRBJ2-1
CASSLFPSGRPNEQFF
TGTGCCAGCAGTTTATTTCCTAGCGGGAGGCCCAATGAGCAGTTCTTC
>-|-|TRBV12-3/TRBV12-4|TRBJ1-2
CASSFGGTGYTF
TGTGCCAGCAGTTTTGGGGGAACTGGCTACACCTTC
>-|-|TRBV3-1/TRBV3-2|TRBJ2-1
CASSAFVGLASYNEQFF
TGTGCCAGCAGCGCTTTTGTTGGTTTAGCATCCTACAATGAGCAGTTCTTC
>-|-|TRBV6-5|TRBJ1-2
CASSYSGQSNYGYTF
TGTGCCAGCAGTTACTCTGGACAGTCTAACTATGGCTACACCTTC
>TRBD1|-|TRBV3-1/TRBV3-2|TRBJ1-1
CASSQESPTGAAFF
TGTGCCAGCAGCCAAGAGTCCCCGACAGGGGCCGCTTTCTTT
>-|-|TRBV6-5|TRBJ1-5
CASSYPGGSQPQHF
TGTGCCAGCAGTTACCCGGGGGGTTCTCAGCCCCAGCATTTT
>TRBD1|-|TRBV3-1/TRBV3-2|TRBJ1-1
CASSQGTGNTEAFF
TGTGCCAGCAGCCAAGGGACAGGGAACACTGAAGCTTTCTTT
>TRBD2|-|TRBV30|TRBJ2-2
CAWSPWDYPDTGELFF
TGTGCCTGGAGTCCCTGGGACTACCCAGACACCGGGGAGCTGTTTTTT
>TRBD1|-|TRBV5-8|TRBJ1-2
CASSIRQGGYGYTF
TGTGCCAGCAGCATAAGACAGGGCGGCTATGGCTACACCTTC
>TRBD1|few|TRBV5-1|TRBJ1-3
CASSTDRGNGNTIYF
TGCGCCAGCAGCACTGACAGGGGGAACGGAAACACCATATATTTT
>-|-|TRBV7-2|TRBJ1-3
CASSAPHERPGNTIYF
TGTGCCAGCAGCGCCCCCCATGAGAGGCCTGGAAACACCATATATTTT
>-|-|TRBV28|TRBJ1-3
CASSSRGNTIYF
TGTGCCAGCAGTTCACGGGGAAACACCATATATTTT
>-|-|TRBV5-8|TRBJ1-1
CASSYGVEAFF
TGTGCCAGCAGCTACGGGGTTGAAGCTTTCTTT
>-|-|TRBV9|TRBJ1-2
CASSPGHIYGYTF
TGTGCCAGCAGCCCCGGACATATCTATGGCTACACCTTC
>-|-|TRBV5-1|TRBJ1-6
CASSLEGGGNSPLHF
TGCGCCAGCAGCTTGGAGGGTGGCGGCAATTCACCCCTCCACTTT
>-|-|TRBV6-6|TRBJ1-6
CASSRDFGTGDNSPLHF
TGTGCCAGCAGTCGCGATTTCGGGACGGGTGATAATTCACCCCTCCACTTT
>-|-|TRBV11-3|TRBJ1-1
CASSLGAANTEAFF
TGTGCCAGCAGCTTAGGGGCGGCGAACACTGAAGCTTTCTTT
>-|few|TRBV11-2|TRBJ1-5
CASSPVGRNQPQHF
TGTGCCAGCAGCCCGGTCGGGCGCAATCAGCCCCAGCATTTT
>TRBD1|-|TRBV11-3|TRBJ2-2
CASSSGGYTGELFF
TGTGCCAGCAGCTCAGGGGGTTACACCGGGGAGCTGTTTTTT
>TRBD2|-|TRBV5-1|TRBJ2-7
CASSLRASGSRSSPYEQYF
TGCGCCAGCAGCTTGAGGGCTAGCGGGAGTAGGTCTTCCCCCTACGAGCAGTACTTC
>TRBD1|-|TRBV5-1|TRBJ2-1
CASSLGVTGAGYNEQFF
TGCGCCAGCAGCTTGGGGGTTACAGGGGCTGGCTACAATGAGCAGTTCTTC
>-|few|TRBV15|TRBJ1-5
CATSTRGAYSNQPQHF
TGTGCCACCAGCACCAGGGGCGCCTATAGCAATCAGCCCCAGCATTTT
>-|-|TRBV4-3|TRBJ1-5
CASSQGLFNQPQHF
TGCGCCAGCAGCCAAGGACTGTTCAATCAGCCCCAGCATTTT
>TRBD1|-|TRBV18|TRBJ2-7
CASSPGGQGVGDYEQYF
TGTGCCAGCTCACCAGGGGGACAGGGGGTCGGCGACTACGAGCAGTACTTC
>-|-|TRBV5-3|TRBJ1-3
CARNDKRRAVAGNTIYF
TGTGCCAGAAATGATAAGAGGAGGGCTGTGGCTGGGAACACCATATATTTT
>-|-|TRBV7-2|TRBJ2-5
CASSLEGFGTTQYF
TGTGCCAGCAGCTTAGAAGGGTTTGGTACGACCCAGTACTTC
>TRBD2|-|TRBV7-2|TRBJ2-3
CASSPRLAGLADTQYF
TGTGCCAGCAGCCCCCGACTAGCGGGGTTGGCAGATACGCAGTATTTT